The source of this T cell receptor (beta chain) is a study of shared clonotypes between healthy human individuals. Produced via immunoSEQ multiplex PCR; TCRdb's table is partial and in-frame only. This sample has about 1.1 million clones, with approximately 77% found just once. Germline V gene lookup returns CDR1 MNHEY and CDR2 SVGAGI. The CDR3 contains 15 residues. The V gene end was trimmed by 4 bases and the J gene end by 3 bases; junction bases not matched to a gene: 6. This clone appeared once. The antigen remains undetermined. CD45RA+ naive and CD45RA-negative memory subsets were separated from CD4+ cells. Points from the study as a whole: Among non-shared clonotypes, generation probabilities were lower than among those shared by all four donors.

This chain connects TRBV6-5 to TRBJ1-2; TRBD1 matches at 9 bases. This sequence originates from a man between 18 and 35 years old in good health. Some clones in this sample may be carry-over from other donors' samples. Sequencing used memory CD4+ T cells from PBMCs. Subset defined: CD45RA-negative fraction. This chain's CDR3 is CASSSGTGNYYGYTF. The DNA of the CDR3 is TGTGCCAGCAGTTCCGGGACAGGGAACTACTATGGCTACACCTTC.